This TCR beta chain stems from a study of read filtering for tumor transcriptome and immune sequencing. Findings of the study overall: Correlation between methods rose after single-read clonotypes were removed.

This clonotype was observed many times. Its antigen is unidentified. V lost 2 bases to trimming and J lost 10 bases, with 12 bases between them. CDR3 length: 13 residues. Germline V gives CDR1 SGHAT, CDR2 FQNNGV. The library was built from around 380 ng RNA with molecular barcoded adaptors for alpha/delta and beta/gamma chains. Each CDR3 protein is one row after TCRdb ran MiXCR on the reads. The sample lists tens of thousands of distinct CDR3 sequences, over 11% occurring once. The receptor was isolated from a donor at least 40 years old with multiple myeloma. Sequenced sample: a population of CD138-negative cells sorted from bone marrow. This chain links TRBV11-2 with TRBJ2-1; TRBD1 might be the D (6 bases). CDR3 DNA: TGTGCCAGCAGCTTAAACAGGGAGCTAGAGCAGTTCTTC. Protein product: CASSLNRELEQFF.